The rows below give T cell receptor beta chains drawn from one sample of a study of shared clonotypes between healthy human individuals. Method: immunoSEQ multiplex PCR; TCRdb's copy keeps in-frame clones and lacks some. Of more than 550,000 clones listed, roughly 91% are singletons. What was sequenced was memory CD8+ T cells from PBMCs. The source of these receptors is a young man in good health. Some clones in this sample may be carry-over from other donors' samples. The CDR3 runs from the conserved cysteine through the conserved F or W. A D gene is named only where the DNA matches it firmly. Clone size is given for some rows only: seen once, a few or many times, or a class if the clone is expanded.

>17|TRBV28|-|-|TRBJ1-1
CASRLTLRGWRNTEAFF
TGTGCCAGCAGATTAACGTTGAGGGGATGGCGGAACACTGAAGCTTTCTTT
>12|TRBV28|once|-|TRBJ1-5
CASSQGPGPQHF
TGTGCCAGCAGTCAAGGACCGGGGCCCCAGCATTTT
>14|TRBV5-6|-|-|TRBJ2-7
CASSLAVTPYEQYF
TGTGCCAGCAGCTTGGCCGTGACTCCCTACGAGCAGTACTTC
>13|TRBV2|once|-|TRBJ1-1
CASSDFPGTEAFF
TGTGCCAGCAGTGATTTCCCAGGGACTGAAGCTTTCTTT
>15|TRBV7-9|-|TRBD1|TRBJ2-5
CASSFRQGVQETQYF
TGTGCCAGCAGCTTCAGACAGGGGGTCCAAGAGACCCAGTACTTC
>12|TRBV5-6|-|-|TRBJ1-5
CASSLQGQPQHF
TGTGCCAGCAGCTTGCAGGGGCAGCCCCAGCATTTT
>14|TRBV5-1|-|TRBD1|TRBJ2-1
CASSLGGQGGEQFF
TGCGCCAGCAGCTTGGGGGGACAGGGCGGTGAGCAGTTCTTC
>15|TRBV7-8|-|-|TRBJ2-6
CASSRDSTGANVLTF
TGTGCCAGCAGCCGAGACAGTACTGGGGCCAACGTCCTGACTTTC
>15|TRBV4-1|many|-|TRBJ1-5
CASSQPGTRDQPQHF
TGCGCCAGCAGCCAACCCGGGACTAGGGATCAGCCCCAGCATTTT
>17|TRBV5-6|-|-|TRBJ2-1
CASSLDWARGSYNEQFF
TGTGCCAGCAGCTTGGATTGGGCCCGGGGCTCCTACAATGAGCAGTTCTTC
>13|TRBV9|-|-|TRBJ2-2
CASSPVGTGELFF
TGTGCCAGCAGCCCCGTTGGCACCGGGGAGCTGTTTTTT
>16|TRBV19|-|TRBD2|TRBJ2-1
CASSIGLAAFYNEQFF
TGTGCCAGTAGTATTGGACTAGCGGCCTTCTACAATGAGCAGTTCTTC
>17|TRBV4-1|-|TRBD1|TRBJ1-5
CASSHTQTQGRNQPQHF
TGCGCCAGCAGCCACACCCAAACACAGGGGCGCAATCAGCCCCAGCATTTT
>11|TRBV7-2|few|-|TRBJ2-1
CASSFLIEQFF
TGTGCCAGCAGCTTTCTGATTGAGCAGTTCTTC
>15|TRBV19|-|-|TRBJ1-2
CATSIGGGPNYGYTF
TGTGCCACCAGTATAGGAGGCGGACCTAACTATGGCTACACCTTC
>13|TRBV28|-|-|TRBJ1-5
CASSWGQHQPQHF
TGTGCCAGCAGCTGGGGGCAGCATCAGCCCCAGCATTTT
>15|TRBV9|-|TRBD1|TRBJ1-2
CASSSGTGGRYGYTF
TGTGCCAGCAGCAGTGGGACAGGGGGCCGCTATGGCTACACCTTC
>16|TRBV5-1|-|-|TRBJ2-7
CASSLATWGARYEQYF
TGCGCCAGCAGCTTGGCCACTTGGGGGGCGCGATACGAGCAGTACTTC
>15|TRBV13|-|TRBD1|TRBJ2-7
CASSSQGAHEYEQYF
TGTGCCAGCAGCTCACAGGGGGCGCATGAATACGAGCAGTACTTC
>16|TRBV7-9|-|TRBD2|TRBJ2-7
CASSLVGGLASYEQYF
TGTGCCAGCAGCTTAGTAGGGGGACTAGCGTCCTACGAGCAGTACTTC